This TCR beta chain was observed in a study of siplizumab effects on memory and regulatory T cells. Study-level results: Apparently key alloresponse contributors, naive T cells also seemed more diverse than memory cells. No functional test confirmed suppression by proliferating siplizumab-culture Tregs.

Each sample yielded around 9.3 x 10^4 assayed TCR templates. Repertoires were generated with immunoSEQ multiplex PCR, while TCRdb's copy carries only in-frame clones and drops some. Among fewer than 120,000 clones listed, roughly 92% were seen once. Turning to this clone: Antigen: not known.

Germline CDR1 is SNHLY and CDR2 is FYNNEI. CDR3 size: 15 residues. V gave up 4 bases and J gave up 4 bases; unmatched junction bases: 6. This sequence originates from a human donor in good health. The chain employs TRBV2 and TRBJ2-2; TRBD1 matches at 7 bases. Sequencing used CD4+ T cells sorted from blood. CDR3 coding DNA: TGTGCCAGCAGTGTGGATAGGGGGCTCACCGGGGAGCTGTTTTTT. Its protein is CASSVDRGLTGELFF.